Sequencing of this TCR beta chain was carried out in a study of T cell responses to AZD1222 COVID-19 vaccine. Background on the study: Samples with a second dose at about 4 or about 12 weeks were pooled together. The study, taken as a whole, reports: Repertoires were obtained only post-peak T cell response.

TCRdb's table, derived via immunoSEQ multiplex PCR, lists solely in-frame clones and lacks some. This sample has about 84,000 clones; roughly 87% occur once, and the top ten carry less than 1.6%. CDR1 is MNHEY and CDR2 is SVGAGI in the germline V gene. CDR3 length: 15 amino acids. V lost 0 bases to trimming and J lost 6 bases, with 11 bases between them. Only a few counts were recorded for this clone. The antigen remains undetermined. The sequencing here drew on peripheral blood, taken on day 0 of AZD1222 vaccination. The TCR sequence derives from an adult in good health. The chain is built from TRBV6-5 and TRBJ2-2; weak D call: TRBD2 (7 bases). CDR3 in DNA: TGTGCCAGCAGTTACTCGGACAGCGGGGCCGGGGAGCTGTTTTTT. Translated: CASSYSDSGAGELFF.